This entry is about one T cell receptor beta chain. This record belongs to a study of cytomegalovirus exposure and HLA in healthy donors. Across the study: In an early release, HLA-typed donors contributed some 82 million unique TCR sequences.

V shed 4 bases and J 5 bases; nucleotides not matched to a gene: 9. This CDR3 is built from 16 residues. Looked up from germline, CDR1 is SGHRS and CDR2 is YFSETQ. A multiplex PCR was run with 60 Vbeta primers and 13 Jbeta primers. Repertoires were generated with immunoSEQ multiplex PCR, while TCRdb's copy carries only in-frame clones and drops some. This table has over 200,000 clones, approximately 82% appearing once. Sequenced: PBMCs. This clonotype originated in a male donor in good health and CMV-seronegative. This chain uses TRBV5-1 with TRBJ2-7, with 13 bases identical to TRBD2. This CDR3 is CASSRTSGSLGDEQYF. The CDR3 coding sequence is TGCGCCAGCAGCCGGACTAGCGGGAGCTTGGGAGACGAGCAGTACTTC.